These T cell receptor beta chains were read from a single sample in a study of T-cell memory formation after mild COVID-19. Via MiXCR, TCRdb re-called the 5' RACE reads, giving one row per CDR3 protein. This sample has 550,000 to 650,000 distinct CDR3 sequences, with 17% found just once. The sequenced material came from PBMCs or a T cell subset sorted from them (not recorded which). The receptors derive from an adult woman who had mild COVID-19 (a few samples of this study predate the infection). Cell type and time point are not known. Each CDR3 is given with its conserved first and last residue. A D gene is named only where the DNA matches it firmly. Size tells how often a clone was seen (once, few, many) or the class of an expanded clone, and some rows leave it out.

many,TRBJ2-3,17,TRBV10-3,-,TGTGCCATCAGTGAGACGGCGGGACAGCTTAGCACAGATACGCAGTATTTT,CAISETAGQLSTDTQYF
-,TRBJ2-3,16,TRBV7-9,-,TGTGCCAGCAGCTCAAATGGGGGGGCTGAGACAGATACGCAGTATTTT,CASSSNGGAETDTQYF
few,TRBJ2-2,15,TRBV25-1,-,TGTGCCAGCAGTAGGACAGCCGCGAACACCGGGGAGCTGTTTTTT,CASSRTAANTGELFF
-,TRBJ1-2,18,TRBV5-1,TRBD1,TGCGCCAGCAGTTCCCCTGGGACAGGGAGAGGAACTAACTATGGCTACACCTTC,CASSSPGTGRGTNYGYTF
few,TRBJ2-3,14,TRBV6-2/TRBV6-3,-,TGTGCCAGCACCCGTCGATCGGCCACAGATACGCAGTATTTT,CASTRRSATDTQYF
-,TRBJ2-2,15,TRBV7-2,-,TGTGCCAGCAGCTTAGCAGGAACGAGGACCGGGGAGCTGTTTTTT,CASSLAGTRTGELFF
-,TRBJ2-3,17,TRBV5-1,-,TGCGCCAGCAGCTGGGGACAAAGGGCCGCCTTCACAGATACGCAGTATTTT,CASSWGQRAAFTDTQYF
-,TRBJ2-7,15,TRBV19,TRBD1,TGTGCCAGTAGTACGACTCCGACAGGGTGGAACGAGCAGTACTTC,CASSTTPTGWNEQYF
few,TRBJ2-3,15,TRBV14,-,TGTGCCAGCAGCCAAGACTTAACCGGGCGGAATACGCAGTATTTT,CASSQDLTGRNTQYF
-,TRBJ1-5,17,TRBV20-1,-,TGCAGTGCTAGACCACGACGCGGGACGGATAGCAATCAGCCCCAGCATTTT,CSARPRRGTDSNQPQHF
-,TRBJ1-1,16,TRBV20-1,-,TGCAGTGCTGTTAGAGGGGCGCCTTATATGAACACTGAAGCTTTCTTT,CSAVRGAPYMNTEAFF
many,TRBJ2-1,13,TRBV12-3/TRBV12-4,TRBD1,TGTGCCAGCAGCTTACAGGGGGCCGGTGAGCAGTTCTTC,CASSLQGAGEQFF
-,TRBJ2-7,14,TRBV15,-,TGTGCCACCAGCAGAGGGGGGAGCTCCTACGAGCAGTACTTC,CATSRGGSSYEQYF
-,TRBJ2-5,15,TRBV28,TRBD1,TGTGCCAGCAGTTTAAAGGGACAGTACCAAGAGACCCAGTACTTC,CASSLKGQYQETQYF
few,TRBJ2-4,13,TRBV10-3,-,TGTGCCATCAGTGAGGCGGGAATAAACATTCAGTACTTC,CAISEAGINIQYF
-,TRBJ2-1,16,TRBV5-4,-,TGTGCCAGCAGCTTGGCCCTCGGGAGTGCCCGCAATGAGCAGTTCTTC,CASSLALGSARNEQFF
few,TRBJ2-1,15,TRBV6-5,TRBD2,TGTGCCAGCACTCAGGCTAGCGGTACATATAGTGAGCAGTTCTTC,CASTQASGTYSEQFF
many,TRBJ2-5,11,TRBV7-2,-,TGTGCCAGCAGCGCAAAAGAGACCCAGTACTTC,CASSAKETQYF
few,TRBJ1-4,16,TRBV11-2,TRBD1,TGTGCCAGCAGCTTAGTACCCGGGACAGAGCATGAAAAACTGTTTTTT,CASSLVPGTEHEKLFF
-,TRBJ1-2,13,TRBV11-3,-,TGTGCCAGCAGCTTTCTAACAGGGAATGGCTACACCTTC,CASSFLTGNGYTF
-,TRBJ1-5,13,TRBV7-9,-,TGTGCCAGCAGCCCCTCCGGGGCCGGGGCCCAGCATTTT,CASSPSGAGAQHF
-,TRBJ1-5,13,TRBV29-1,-,TGCAGCCCCCGGGGCCATAGCAATCAGCCCCAGCATTTT,CSPRGHSNQPQHF
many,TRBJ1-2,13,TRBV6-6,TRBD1,TGTGCCAGCAGTCCCAGGGGGCTGAGTGGCTACACCTTC,CASSPRGLSGYTF
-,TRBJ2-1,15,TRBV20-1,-,TGCAGTGCATCTCCGGGACCGATAAGCTCGGGGGAGCAGTTCTTC,CSASPGPISSGEQFF
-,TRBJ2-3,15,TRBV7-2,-,TGTGCCAGCAGCTTAGCGGGACACGGGACAGATACGCAGTATTTT,CASSLAGHGTDTQYF
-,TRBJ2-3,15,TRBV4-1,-,TGCGCCAGCAGCCAAGTTTGGACCCGCCCAGATACGCAGTATTTT,CASSQVWTRPDTQYF
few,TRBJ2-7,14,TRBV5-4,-,TGTGCCAGCAGCAATACCCGACAGGTCTACGAGCAGTACTTC,CASSNTRQVYEQYF
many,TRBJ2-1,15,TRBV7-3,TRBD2,TGTGCCAGCAGCCGTATAGCGGGAGCCTTGATTGAGCAGTTCTTC,CASSRIAGALIEQFF
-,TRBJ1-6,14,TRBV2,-,TGTGCCGCGTCCCCCTGGGACATAGGATCACCCCTCCACTTT,CAASPWDIGSPLHF
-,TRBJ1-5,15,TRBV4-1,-,TGCGCCAGCAGCCAACTCCTGGCGCGGGATCAGCCCCAGCATTTT,CASSQLLARDQPQHF
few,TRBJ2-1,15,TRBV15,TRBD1,TGTGCCACCAGCAGGGGACAGGCCCACATGGGTGAGCAGTTCTTC,CATSRGQAHMGEQFF
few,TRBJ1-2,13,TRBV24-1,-,TGTGCCACCAGTGATGGGAACAGGGAGGGCTACACCTTC,CATSDGNREGYTF
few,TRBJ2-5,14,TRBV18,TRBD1,TGTGCCAGCTCACCGGACAGGGTGGGGGAGACCCAGTACTTC,CASSPDRVGETQYF
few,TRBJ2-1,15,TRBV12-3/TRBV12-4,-,TGTGCCAGCAGTCGAATGCAAGGACTGCGTCACGAGCAGTTCTTC,CASSRMQGLRHEQFF
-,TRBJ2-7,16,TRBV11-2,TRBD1,TGTGCCAGCAGCTTATATGGACAGGGTACCCAACTCGGGCAGTACTTC,CASSLYGQGTQLGQYF
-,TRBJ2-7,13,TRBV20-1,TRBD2,TGCAGTGCTAAAGCGGGGGGAAACTACGAGCAGTACTTC,CSAKAGGNYEQYF
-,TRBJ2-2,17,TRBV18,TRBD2,TGTGCCAGCTCACCAGGACTAGCGGGAGTTGGCACCGGGGAGCTGTTTTTT,CASSPGLAGVGTGELFF
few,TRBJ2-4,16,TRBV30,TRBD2,TGTGCCTGGACACCCAGCGGGACCCTAGCCAAAAACATTCAGTACTTC,CAWTPSGTLAKNIQYF
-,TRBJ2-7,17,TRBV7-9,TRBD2,TGTGCCAGCAGTTGGACATCGGGCGGACTAGCGGGAGGCGAGCAGTACTTC,CASSWTSGGLAGGEQYF
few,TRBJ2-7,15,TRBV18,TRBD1,TGTGCCAGCTCACCAACAAGGACAGGGCACGACGAGCAGTACTTC,CASSPTRTGHDEQYF
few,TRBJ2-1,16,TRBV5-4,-,TGTGCCAGCAGAGCTCGGACAGCCTTCCTTTACAATGAGCAGTTCTTC,CASRARTAFLYNEQFF
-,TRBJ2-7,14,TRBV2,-,TGTGCCAGCAGTGTTGGTAGAGGCTTTGGCGAGCAGTACTTC,CASSVGRGFGEQYF
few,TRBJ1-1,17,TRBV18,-,TGTGCCAGCTCACCAGCGGGTGCGGGCAATTTGAACACTGAAGCTTTCTTT,CASSPAGAGNLNTEAFF
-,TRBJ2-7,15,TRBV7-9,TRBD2,TGTGCCAGCAGCTTACCTAGCGGGAGGTCATCCGAGCAGTACTTC,CASSLPSGRSSEQYF
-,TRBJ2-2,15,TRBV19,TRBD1,TGTGCCAGTAGTATAGGTTCAGGGGGCACCGGGGAGCTGTTTTTT,CASSIGSGGTGELFF
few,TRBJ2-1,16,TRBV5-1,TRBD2,TGCGCCAGCAGCCCGAGACTAGCGGGCACCTACAATGAGCAGTTCTTC,CASSPRLAGTYNEQFF
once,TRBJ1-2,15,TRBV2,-,TGTGCCAGCAGTGTGCAAGGTCGGAGTAACTATGGCTACACCTTC,CASSVQGRSNYGYTF
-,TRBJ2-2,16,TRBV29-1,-,TGCAGCGTTGGGTTGGCAAGTAACCCGAACACCGGGGATCTGTTTTTT,CSVGLASNPNTGDLFF